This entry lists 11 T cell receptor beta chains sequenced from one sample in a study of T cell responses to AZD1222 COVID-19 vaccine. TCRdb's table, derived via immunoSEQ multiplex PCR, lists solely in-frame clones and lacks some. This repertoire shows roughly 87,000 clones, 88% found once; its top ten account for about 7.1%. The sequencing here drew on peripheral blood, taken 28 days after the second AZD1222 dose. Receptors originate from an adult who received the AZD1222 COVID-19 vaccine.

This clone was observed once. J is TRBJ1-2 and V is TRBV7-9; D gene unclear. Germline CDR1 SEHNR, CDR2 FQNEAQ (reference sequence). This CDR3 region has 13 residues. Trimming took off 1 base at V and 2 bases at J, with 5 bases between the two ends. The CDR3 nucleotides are TGTGCCAGCAGCTTAGAAGGAAACTATGGCTACACCTTC. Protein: CASSLEGNYGYTF. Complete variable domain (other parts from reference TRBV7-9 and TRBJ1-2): DTGVSQNPRHKITKRGQNVTFRCDPISEHNRLYWYRQTLGQGPEFLTYFQNEAQLEKSRLLSDRFSAERPKGSFSTLEIQRTEQGDSAMYLCASSLEGNYGYTFGSGTRLTVV.

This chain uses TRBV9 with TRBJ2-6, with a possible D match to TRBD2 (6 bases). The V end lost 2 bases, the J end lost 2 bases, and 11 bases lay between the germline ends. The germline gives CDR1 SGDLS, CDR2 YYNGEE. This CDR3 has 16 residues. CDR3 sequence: CASSVFGGTGANVLTF. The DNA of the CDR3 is TGTGCCAGCAGCGTTTTCGGAGGGACTGGGGCCAACGTCCTGACTTTC.

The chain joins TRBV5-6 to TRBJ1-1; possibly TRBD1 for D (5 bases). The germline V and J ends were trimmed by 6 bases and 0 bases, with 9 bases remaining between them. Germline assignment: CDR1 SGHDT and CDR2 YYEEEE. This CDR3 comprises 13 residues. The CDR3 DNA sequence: TGTGCCAGCAATAGGGGAATGAACACTGAAGCTTTCTTT. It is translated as CASNRGMNTEAFF.

The CDR3 spells CASSLLGQGTYEQYF. Here the CDR3 DNA reads TGTGCCAGCTCACTACTTGGACAGGGGACGTACGAGCAGTACTTC. The chain has TRBV18 and TRBJ2-7, with 9 bases lining up with TRBD1. The V gene end was trimmed by 4 bases and the J gene end by 4 bases; junction bases not matched to a gene: 8. Germline lookup yields CDR1 KGHSH and CDR2 LQKENI. The CDR3 runs 15 residues. Variable domain in full (rest from reference TRBV18 and TRBJ2-7): NAGVMQNPRHLVRRRGQEARLRCSPMKGHSHVYWYRQLPEEGLKFMVYLQKENIIDESGMPKERFSAEFPKEGPSILRIQQVVRGDSAAYFCASSLLGQGTYEQYFGPGTRLTVT.

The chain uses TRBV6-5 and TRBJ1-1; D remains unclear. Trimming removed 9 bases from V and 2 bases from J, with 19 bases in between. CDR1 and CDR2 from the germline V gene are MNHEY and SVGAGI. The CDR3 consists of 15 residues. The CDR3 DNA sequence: TGTGCCAGTCATCGACCGGGGAGATCCAACACTGAAGCTTTCTTT. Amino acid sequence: CASHRPGRSNTEAFF.

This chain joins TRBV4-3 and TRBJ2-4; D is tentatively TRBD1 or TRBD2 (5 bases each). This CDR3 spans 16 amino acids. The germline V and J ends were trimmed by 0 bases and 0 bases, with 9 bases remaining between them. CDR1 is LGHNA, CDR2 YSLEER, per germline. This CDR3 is CASSQEAGTAKNIQYF. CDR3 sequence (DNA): TGCGCCAGCAGCCAAGAGGCAGGGACAGCCAAAAACATTCAGTACTTC.

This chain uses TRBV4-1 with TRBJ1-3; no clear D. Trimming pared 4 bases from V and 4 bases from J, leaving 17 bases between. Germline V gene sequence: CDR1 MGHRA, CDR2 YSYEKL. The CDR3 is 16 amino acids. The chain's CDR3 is CASSPPGGRTGNTIYF. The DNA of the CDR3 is TGCGCCAGCAGCCCCCCGGGAGGCCGCACGGGAAACACCATATATTTT.

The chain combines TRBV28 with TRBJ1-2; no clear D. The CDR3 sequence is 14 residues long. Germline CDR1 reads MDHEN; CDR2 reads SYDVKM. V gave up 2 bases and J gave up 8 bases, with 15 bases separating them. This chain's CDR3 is CASSLKVPSGGYTF. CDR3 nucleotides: TGTGCCAGCAGTTTAAAGGTCCCATCAGGAGGCTACACCTTC.

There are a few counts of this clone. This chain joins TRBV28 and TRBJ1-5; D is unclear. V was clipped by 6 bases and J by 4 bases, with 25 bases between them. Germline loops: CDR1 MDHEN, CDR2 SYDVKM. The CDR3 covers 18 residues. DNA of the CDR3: TGTGCCAGCAGCCTCACTCCGTATAGAGGAGGCTTAAATCAGCCCCAGCATTTT. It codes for CASSLTPYRGGLNQPQHF.

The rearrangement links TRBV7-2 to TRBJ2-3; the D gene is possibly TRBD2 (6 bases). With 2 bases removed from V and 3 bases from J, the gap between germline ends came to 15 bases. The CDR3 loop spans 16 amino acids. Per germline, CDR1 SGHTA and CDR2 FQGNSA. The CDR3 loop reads CASSLQPGRVTDTQYF. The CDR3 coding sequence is TGTGCCAGCAGCTTACAACCCGGGAGAGTGACAGATACGCAGTATTTT.

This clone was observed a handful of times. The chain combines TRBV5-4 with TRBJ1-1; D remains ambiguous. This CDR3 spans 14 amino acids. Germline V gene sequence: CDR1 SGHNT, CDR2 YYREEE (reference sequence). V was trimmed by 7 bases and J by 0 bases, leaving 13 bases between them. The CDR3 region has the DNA TGTGCCAGCGGACTCGGACGGATGAACACTGAAGCTTTCTTT. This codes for CASGLGRMNTEAFF. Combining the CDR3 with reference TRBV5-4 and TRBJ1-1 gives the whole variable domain ETGVTQSPTHLIKTRGQQVTLRCSSQSGHNTVSWYQQALGQGPQFIFQYYREEENGRGNFPPRFSGLQFPNYSSELNVNALELDDSALYLCASGLGRMNTEAFFGQGTRLTVV.